The next 25 T cell receptor beta chains were all read from a single sample in a study of T-cell reconstitution after alpha-beta-depleted transplantation in children. Molecular barcoding with unique molecular identifiers was used for the TCRbeta library. TCRdb re-analysed the PCR reads in MiXCR, keeping a single row per CDR3 protein. There are about 500,000 distinct CDR3 sequences in the sample; 30% to 35% occur only once, and under 3% lies in the top ten. The sequencing here drew on PBMCs from the stem cell graft donor, taken from the stem cell graft. These receptors were obtained from a human donor who donated a stem cell graft to a child with aplastic anemia.

The rearrangement uses TRBV12-3 or TRBV12-4 and TRBJ2-1; 9 bases match TRBD2. The CDR3 length is 15 residues. The V and J ends lost 3 bases and 4 bases, in that order; junction bases with no gene match: 4. The CDR3 region has the DNA TGTGCCAGCAGTTTTGCTAGCGGGGCTTACAATGAGCAGTTCTTC. It yields the protein CASSFASGAYNEQFF.

The table lists this clonotype with a few counts. The rearrangement uses TRBV6-1 and TRBJ2-1, with 8 bases that match TRBD1. This CDR3 is 14 amino acids long. CDR1 is MNHNS, CDR2 SASEGT, per germline. V dropped 6 bases and J dropped 7; count of bases not matched to a gene: 8. CDR3 protein: CASRRTGSRNEQFF. As DNA, the CDR3 is TGTGCCAGCAGAAGGACAGGGAGTAGGAATGAGCAGTTCTTC.

The sample holds a few counts of this clonotype. The chain combines TRBV3-1 with TRBJ2-3; 7 nucleotides line up with TRBD1. There are 15 residues in the CDR3. Germline loops: CDR1 LGHDT, CDR2 YNNKEL (reference sequence). V trimming: 4 bases; J trimming: 4 bases; junction bases outside the gene matches: 8. CDR3 sequence (DNA): TGTGCCAGCAGCCCGGCGACAGGGCCCGCAGATACGCAGTATTTT. Its protein product is CASSPATGPADTQYF.

The chain combines TRBV28 with TRBJ2-3; 8 bases agree with TRBD2. The V gene end was trimmed by 5 bases and the J gene end by 1 base; junction bases not matched to a gene: 5. The CDR3 has 15 residues. Per germline, CDR1 MDHEN and CDR2 SYDVKM. CDR3 nucleotide sequence: TGTGCCAGCAGTCTCGGGACTAGGGGCACAGATACGCAGTATTTT. Protein sequence: CASSLGTRGTDTQYF.

This chain uses TRBV14 with TRBJ2-7; D remains unclear. V was clipped by 3 bases and J by 2 bases, with 8 bases between them. CDR1 is SGHDN and CDR2 is FVKESK in the germline V gene. This CDR3 region has 13 residues. The DNA for the CDR3 is TGTGCCAGCAGCCATCCCACGACCTACGAGCAGTACTTC. The encoded protein is CASSHPTTYEQYF.

The chain combines TRBV5-1 with TRBJ2-7, with 9 nucleotides matching TRBD2. After removal of 4 bases from V and 0 bases from J, the junction contained 8 bases not matched to a gene. CDR3 length: 16 amino acids. Germline V gives CDR1 SGHRS, CDR2 YFSETQ. CDR3 amino acids: CASSEGLAKRSYEQYF. CDR3 DNA: TGCGCCAGCAGCGAGGGACTAGCAAAGCGCTCCTACGAGCAGTACTTC.

This chain connects TRBV7-2 to TRBJ2-2, with D possibly TRBD2 on 6 matching bases. The CDR3 has 14 amino acids. Germline-derived CDR1 and CDR2 are SGHTA and FQGNSA. Trimming stripped 0 bases from V and 8 bases from J, with 10 bases between. The CDR3 nucleotides read TGTGCCAGCAGCTTAGCAGGGAGCGGGGGGGAGCTGTTTTTT. Translation gives CASSLAGSGGELFF.

This clonotype has only a few counts. The chain recombines TRBV20-1 with TRBJ1-1; no definite D call. The CDR3 runs to 13 residues. Between the trimmed V and J ends, which lost 3 bases and 1 base, there was a span of 9 bases. The germline CDR1 and CDR2 sequences are DFQATT and SNEGSKA (reference sequence). CDR3 DNA: TGCAGTGCTAGTGGACTGGAGAACACTGAAGCTTTCTTT. Translated, it gives CSASGLENTEAFF.

This clonotype was counted once. The V call is TRBV11-2, the J call TRBJ1-1; 11 positions match TRBD1. After removal of 5 bases from V and 6 bases from J, the junction contained 8 bases not matched to a gene. The CDR3 has 15 residues. Germline V gene sequence: CDR1 SGHAT, CDR2 FQNNGV. In nucleotides, the CDR3 is TGTGCCAGCAGCCTTCGGACAGGGGGCGCGCCTGAAGCTTTCTTT. Amino acid sequence: CASSLRTGGAPEAFF. The full variable domain, its missing parts supplied by reference TRBV11-2 and TRBJ1-1, is EAGVAQSPRYKIIEKRQSVAFWCNPISGHATLYWYQQILGQGPKLLIQFQNNGVVDDSQLPKDRFSAERLKGVDSTLKIQPAKLEDSAVYLCASSLRTGGAPEAFFGQGTRLTVV.

This clonotype was seen more than once but under ten times. This rearrangement joins TRBV9 to TRBJ2-1, with 10 bases fitting TRBD2. J gave up 7 bases and V 0 bases, and 7 bases lay outside the gene matches. CDR1 is SGDLS, CDR2 YYNGEE, per germline. This CDR3 region has 16 residues. The CDR3 nucleotides are TGTGCCAGCAGCGTAGGTTCTAGCGGGAGTCTGAATGAGCAGTTCTTC. Translating it yields CASSVGSSGSLNEQFF.

This clonotype has a handful of counts. This sequence joins TRBV29-1 and TRBJ1-2; D remains unclear. The CDR3 totals 14 residues. V lost 4 bases, J lost 5 bases, and 17 bases lay in between. Germline V gene sequence: CDR1 SQVTM, CDR2 ANQGSEA. For the CDR3, the DNA is TGCAGCGTTGGAGAGGGCCTGCGTCTTTATGGCTACACCTTC. Amino acids: CSVGEGLRLYGYTF. Looking up the rest from reference TRBV29-1 and TRBJ1-2 gives the full variable domain: SAVISQKPSRDICQRGTSLTIQCQVDSQVTMMFWYRQQPGQSLTLIATANQGSEATYESGFVIDKFPISRPNLTFSTLTVSNMSPEDSSIYLCSVGEGLRLYGYTFGSGTRLTVV.

V and J are TRBV30 and TRBJ2-3; no clear D. The CDR3 runs 13 residues. Trimming took off 4 bases at V and 0 bases at J, with 8 bases between the two ends. CDR1 is GTSNPN, CDR2 SVGIG, per germline (reference sequence). The CDR3 DNA sequence: TGTGCCTGGAAGATAGGGAGCACAGATACGCAGTATTTT. Translated: CAWKIGSTDTQYF.

V is TRBV6-1 and J is TRBJ2-2, with D unclear. The germline V and J ends were trimmed by 6 bases and 7 bases, with 21 bases remaining between them. The CDR3 totals 16 residues. CDR1 is MNHNS, CDR2 SASEGT, per germline. The CDR3 DNA reads TGTGCCAGCAGCCCACGCGAAAACCAGGCACGCGGGGAGCTGTTTTTT. It codes for CASSPRENQARGELFF.

This clonotype was seen a few times. The chain combines TRBV6-2 or TRBV6-3 with TRBJ1-1; D is undetermined. Germline CDR1 is MNHEY and CDR2 is SVGEGT. V lost 6 bases and J lost 6, with 17 bases in between. The CDR3 totals 14 residues. This CDR3 reads CASSLGIPQAEAFF. In DNA, the CDR3 is TGTGCCAGCAGCCTGGGGATTCCTCAGGCTGAAGCTTTCTTT.

This clonotype was counted a few times. The chain links TRBV5-1 to TRBJ2-1; 7 bases match TRBD2. The CDR3 has 15 residues. Per the germline V gene, CDR1 is SGHRS and CDR2 is YFSETQ. V was pared by 0 bases and J by 5 bases, with 5 bases of the junction left unmatched. The CDR3 DNA follows: TGCGCCAGCAGCTTGGTGTTAGCGGGCCACAATGAGCAGTTCTTC. Residues: CASSLVLAGHNEQFF.

Here the CDR3 reads CASSWIAGGLTDTQYF. CDR3 in DNA: TGTGCCAGCAGCTGGATAGCGGGAGGGCTCACAGATACGCAGTATTTT. The chain is built from TRBV7-2 and TRBJ2-3, with TRBD2 identical over 11 bases. The CDR3 spans 16 residues. The junction had 5 bases not matched to a gene; V was cut back by 4 bases and J by 2 bases. Per the germline V gene, CDR1 is SGHTA and CDR2 is FQGNSA.

This clonotype has more than one count but fewer than ten. The rearrangement links TRBV20-1 to TRBJ2-5; D unclear. V lost 4 bases and J lost 1, with 7 bases in between. The germline V gene has CDR1 DFQATT and CDR2 SNEGSKA (reference sequence). This CDR3 is 12 amino acids long. CDR3 sequence reads: CSATGGQETQYF. The DNA for the CDR3 is TGCAGTGCTACCGGTGGCCAAGAGACCCAGTACTTC.

Only a few counts were recorded for this clonotype. The chain carries TRBV7-2 and TRBJ1-4; D remains unclear. Trimming pared 5 bases from V and 3 bases from J, leaving 1 base between. Germline V gives CDR1 SGHTA, CDR2 FQGNSA. This CDR3 is built from 11 residues. CDR3 in amino acids: CASSANEKLFF. The DNA of the CDR3 is TGTGCCAGCAGCGCTAATGAAAAACTGTTTTTT.

This clonotype was counted between two and nine times. The V and J genes are TRBV29-1 and TRBJ2-1, with 11 bases that match TRBD1. The germline V gene has CDR1 SQVTM and CDR2 ANQGSEA. The trim removed 5 bases at V and 8 bases at J, leaving 11 bases unmatched. The CDR3 covers 15 residues. DNA for the CDR3: TGCAGCGTTACCCTGGGACAGGGGGTAGGCTATGAGCAGTTCTTC. Its protein is CSVTLGQGVGYEQFF.

This CDR3 reads CSASQGQVANEKLFF. CDR3 DNA sequence: TGCAGTGCTAGTCAGGGGCAGGTGGCTAATGAAAAACTGTTTTTT. V usage is TRBV20-1 and J usage is TRBJ1-4; maybe TRBD1 (6 bases). The CDR3 consists of 15 residues. Germline loops: CDR1 DFQATT, CDR2 SNEGSKA (reference sequence). Deletions cut 3 bases from V and 3 bases from J, with 14 bases between.

In its sample, this clonotype was seen a few times. V and J are TRBV29-1 and TRBJ2-3, with 9 bases that match TRBD1. The CDR3 extends over 18 amino acids. Germline CDR1 and CDR2: SQVTM and ANQGSEA. With 4 bases clipped from V and 4 bases from J, the junction kept 18 bases outside the gene matches. The CDR3 sequence: CSVVRQGDGHHLADTQYF. The CDR3 DNA is TGCAGCGTTGTAAGACAGGGGGACGGGCATCACCTGGCAGATACGCAGTATTTT.

The chain links TRBV12-3 or TRBV12-4 to TRBJ2-7; D might be TRBD1 (5 bases). The V and J ends lost 4 bases and 7 bases respectively, with 14 bases between them. The CDR3 loop spans 13 amino acids. CDR3 bases: TGTGCCAGCAGTTCCGGGCCCGCAGGGGAGCAGTACGTC. Protein: CASSSGPAGEQYV.

The chain links TRBV7-7 to TRBJ2-2; D gene unclear. This CDR3 comprises 13 residues. V lost 5 bases and J lost 1, with 5 bases in between. Germline CDR1 SSHAT, CDR2 FNYEAQ (reference sequence). CDR3 sequence: CASSRQNTGELFF. CDR3 nucleotide sequence: TGTGCCAGCAGCCGACAGAACACCGGGGAGCTGTTTTTT. Looking up the rest from reference TRBV7-7 and TRBJ2-2 gives the full variable domain: GAGVSQSPRYKVTKRGQDVTLRCDPISSHATLYWYQQALGQGPEFLTYFNYEAQPDKSGLPSDRFSAERPEGSISTLTIQRTEQRDSAMYRCASSRQNTGELFFGEGSRLTVL.

This chain uses TRBV12-3 or TRBV12-4 with TRBJ2-3; tentatively, D is TRBD1 (5 bases). The length of the CDR3 is 16 residues. V shed 5 bases and J shed 0 bases, with 15 bases lying between them. The CDR3 region has the DNA TGTGCCAGCAGTGAGACCGGTGGGGCTAGCACAGATACGCAGTATTTT. This translates into CASSETGGASTDTQYF.

The V and J genes are TRBV18 and TRBJ1-5, with D possibly matching TRBD1 (5 bases). Germline CDR1 KGHSH, CDR2 LQKENI. The CDR3 has 19 amino acids. Deletions cut 3 bases from V and 0 bases from J, with 21 bases between. The DNA of the CDR3 is TGTGCCAGCTCACCGGCGGGAGGACACAGCTTTTATAGCAATCAGCCCCAGCATTTT. Protein: CASSPAGGHSFYSNQPQHF.